The 7 T cell receptor beta chains reported below all come from one sample, sequenced in a study of shared clonotypes between healthy human individuals (dated by TCRdb to about 2020). CD8 naive samples consisted of CD45RO-negative cells that were positively selected for CCR7, yielding a CD45RA+CCR7+ population without TemRA cells. Libraries were constructed by the immunoSEQ multiplex PCR assay. In its TCRdb copy, this immuneACCESS table keeps in-frame sequences only and misses some clones. Where compared with another copy, unresolved V genes explain less than half of these, and the others have no known cause. The sample table contains over 2 million clones; only one count was recorded for just under 95% of them. The ten largest clones represent roughly 1% of the sample. The sample was naive CD8+ T cells sorted from blood. The cell subset or site label for this specimen denotes: CD45RA+CCR7+. The receptors come from a man between 18 and 35 years old in good health.

This chain joins TRBV10-2 and TRBJ1-5; D is perhaps TRBD1 (6 bases). This CDR3 has 16 residues. Trimming left V 3 bases short and J 1 base short, with 13 bases between. Germline-derived CDR1 and CDR2 are WSHSY and SAAADI. The CDR3 protein is CASSEPGAGSNQPQHF. The CDR3 DNA follows: TGCGCCAGCAGTGAACCAGGGGCAGGAAGCAATCAGCCCCAGCATTTT.

CDR3 region: CASSLILAGMNEQYF. The CDR3 DNA follows: TGTGCCAGCAGCTTAATACTAGCGGGGATGAACGAGCAGTACTTC. The V gene is TRBV7-9, the J gene TRBJ2-7; 10 bases agree with TRBD2. Germline V gene lookup returns CDR1 SEHNR and CDR2 FQNEAQ (reference sequence). With 2 bases clipped from V and 5 bases from J, the junction kept 6 bases outside the gene matches. The length of the CDR3 is 15 residues.

Of note for this clone: Other DNA sequences from this sample encode an identical CDR3 as well. The chain employs TRBV6-5 and TRBJ2-7, with TRBD1 matching over 7 bases. The CDR3 is 13 amino acids. The J segment lost 4 bases and the V segment lost 4 bases, leaving 4 bases of the junction unmatched. The V gene's germline CDR1 is MNHEY and CDR2 SVGAGI. The DNA for the CDR3 is TGTGCCAGCAGTTTCAACAGGGGTTACGAGCAGTACTTC. Encoded protein: CASSFNRGYEQYF.

This chain uses TRBV7-9 with TRBJ1-2; D is ambiguous. The CDR3 extends over 13 amino acids. From germline, CDR1 is SEHNR and CDR2 FQNEAQ (reference sequence). The V gene lost 6 bases and the J gene lost 4 bases, with 12 bases spanning the gap. CDR3 in amino acids: CASSITAVYGYTF. CDR3 nucleotide sequence: TGTGCCAGCAGTATAACAGCTGTCTATGGCTACACCTTC. The full variable domain, rest sourced from reference TRBV7-9 and TRBJ1-2, is DTGVSQNPRHKITKRGQNVTFRCDPISEHNRLYWYRQTLGQGPEFLTYFQNEAQLEKSRLLSDRFSAERPKGSFSTLEIQRTEQGDSAMYLCASSITAVYGYTFGSGTRLTVV.

The count of this clone is one. The V call is TRBV9, the J call TRBJ2-3; TRBD2 agrees at 9 bases. Germline trimming cut 1 base from V and 5 bases from J; bases unmatched to any gene: 8. The germline CDR1 and CDR2 sequences are SGDLS and YYNGEE. The CDR3 totals 16 residues. The CDR3 region is CASSVSAGGFEDTQYF. The CDR3 bases are TGTGCCAGCAGCGTATCGGCGGGGGGGTTTGAAGATACGCAGTATTTT.

This chain connects TRBV29-1 to TRBJ1-1; D remains ambiguous. The CDR3 consists of 15 residues. V lost 8 bases and J 4 bases, leaving 23 bases between the germline ends. CDR1 is SQVTM, CDR2 ANQGSEA, per germline. The CDR3 sequence: CSSWDAGTWGTEAFF. CDR3 DNA sequence: TGCAGCTCTTGGGATGCGGGCACTTGGGGCACTGAAGCTTTCTTT.

V usage is TRBV4-1 and J usage is TRBJ2-3, with D possibly being TRBD1 (5 bases). Trimming left V 1 base short and J 2 bases short, with 7 bases between. Germline V gene data show CDR1 as MGHRA and CDR2 as YSYEKL. This CDR3 comprises 14 residues. The DNA of the CDR3 is TGCGCCAGCAGCCAAGGACAGACCACAGATACGCAGTATTTT. Its translation is CASSQGQTTDTQYF.